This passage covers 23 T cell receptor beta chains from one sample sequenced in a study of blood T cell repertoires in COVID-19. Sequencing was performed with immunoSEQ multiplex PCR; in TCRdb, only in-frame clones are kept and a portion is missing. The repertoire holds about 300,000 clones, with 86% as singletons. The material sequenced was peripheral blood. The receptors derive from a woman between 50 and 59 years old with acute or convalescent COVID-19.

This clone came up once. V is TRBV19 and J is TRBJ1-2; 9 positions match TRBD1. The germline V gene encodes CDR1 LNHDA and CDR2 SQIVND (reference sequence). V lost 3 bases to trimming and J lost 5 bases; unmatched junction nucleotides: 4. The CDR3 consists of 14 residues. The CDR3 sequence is CASSIEQGAYGYTF. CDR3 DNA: TGTGCCAGTAGTATCGAACAGGGGGCGTATGGCTACACCTTC.

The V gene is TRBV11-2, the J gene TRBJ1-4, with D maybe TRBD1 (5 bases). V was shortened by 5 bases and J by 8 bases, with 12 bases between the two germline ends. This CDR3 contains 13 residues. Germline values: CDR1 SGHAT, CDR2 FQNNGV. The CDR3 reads CASSVGLGEKLFF. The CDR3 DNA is TGTGCCAGCAGCGTGGGACTTGGGGAAAAACTGTTTTTT.

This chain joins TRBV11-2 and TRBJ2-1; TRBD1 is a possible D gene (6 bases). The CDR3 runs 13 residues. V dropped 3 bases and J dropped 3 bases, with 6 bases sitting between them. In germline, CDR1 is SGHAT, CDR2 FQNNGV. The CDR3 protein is CASSLDSYNEQFF. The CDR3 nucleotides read TGTGCCAGCAGCTTGGACAGCTACAATGAGCAGTTCTTC. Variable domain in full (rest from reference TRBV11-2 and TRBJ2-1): EAGVAQSPRYKIIEKRQSVAFWCNPISGHATLYWYQQILGQGPKLLIQFQNNGVVDDSQLPKDRFSAERLKGVDSTLKIQPAKLEDSAVYLCASSLDSYNEQFFGPGTRLTVL.

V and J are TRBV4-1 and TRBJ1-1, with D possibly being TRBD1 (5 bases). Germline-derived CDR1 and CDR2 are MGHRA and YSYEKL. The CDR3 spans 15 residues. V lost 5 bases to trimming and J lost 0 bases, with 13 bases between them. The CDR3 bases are TGCGCCAGCAGCGTACGACAGCGAATGAACACTGAAGCTTTCTTT. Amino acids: CASSVRQRMNTEAFF.

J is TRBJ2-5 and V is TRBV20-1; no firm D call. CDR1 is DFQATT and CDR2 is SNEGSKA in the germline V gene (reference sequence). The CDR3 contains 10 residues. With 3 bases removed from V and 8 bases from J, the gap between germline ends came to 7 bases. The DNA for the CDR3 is TGCAGTGCTAGTATCGTAACCCAGTACTTC. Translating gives CSASIVTQYF.

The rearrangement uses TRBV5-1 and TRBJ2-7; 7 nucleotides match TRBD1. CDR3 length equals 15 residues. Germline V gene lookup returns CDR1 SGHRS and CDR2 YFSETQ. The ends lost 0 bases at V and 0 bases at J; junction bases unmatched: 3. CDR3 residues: CASSLETGSSYEQYF. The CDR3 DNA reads TGCGCCAGCAGCTTGGAGACAGGGAGCTCCTACGAGCAGTACTTC.

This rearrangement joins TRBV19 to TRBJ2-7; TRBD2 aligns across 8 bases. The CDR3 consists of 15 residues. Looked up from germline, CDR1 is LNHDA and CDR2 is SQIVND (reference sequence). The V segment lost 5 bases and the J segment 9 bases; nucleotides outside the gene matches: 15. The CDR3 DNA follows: TGTGCCAGTAGTTCATCCCCTAGCGGGCCCCTTGGGCAGTACTTC. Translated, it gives CASSSSPSGPLGQYF.

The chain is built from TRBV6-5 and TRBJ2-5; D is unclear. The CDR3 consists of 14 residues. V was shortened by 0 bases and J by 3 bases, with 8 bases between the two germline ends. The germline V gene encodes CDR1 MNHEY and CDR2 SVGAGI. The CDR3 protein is CASSYSPIEETQYF. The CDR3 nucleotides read TGTGCCAGCAGTTACTCCCCCATAGAAGAGACCCAGTACTTC.

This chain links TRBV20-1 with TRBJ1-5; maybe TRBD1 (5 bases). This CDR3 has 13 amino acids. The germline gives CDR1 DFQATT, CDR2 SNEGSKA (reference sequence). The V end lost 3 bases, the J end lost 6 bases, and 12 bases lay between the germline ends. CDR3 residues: CSASSRAVQPQHF. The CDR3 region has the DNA TGCAGTGCTAGTTCCAGGGCGGTTCAGCCCCAGCATTTT.

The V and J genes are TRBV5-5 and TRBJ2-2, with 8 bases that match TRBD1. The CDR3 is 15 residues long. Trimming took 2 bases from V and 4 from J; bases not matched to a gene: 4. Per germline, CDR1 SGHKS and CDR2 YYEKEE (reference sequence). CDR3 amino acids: CASSFGQGITGELFF. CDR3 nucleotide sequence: TGTGCCAGCAGCTTTGGACAGGGTATCACCGGGGAGCTGTTTTTT.

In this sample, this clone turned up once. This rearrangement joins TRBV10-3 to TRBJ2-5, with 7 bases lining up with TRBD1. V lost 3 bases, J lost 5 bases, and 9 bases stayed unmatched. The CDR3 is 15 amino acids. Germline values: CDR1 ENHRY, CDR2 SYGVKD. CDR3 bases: TGTGCCATCAGTGATACTTACCCAGGGGGTGAGACCCAGTACTTC. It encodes CAISDTYPGGETQYF.

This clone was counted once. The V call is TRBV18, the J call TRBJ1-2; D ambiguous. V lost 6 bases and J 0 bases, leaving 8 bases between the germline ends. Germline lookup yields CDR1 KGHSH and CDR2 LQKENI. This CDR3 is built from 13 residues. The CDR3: CASSAGPNYGYTF. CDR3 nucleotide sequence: TGTGCCAGCTCCGCAGGCCCTAACTATGGCTACACCTTC.

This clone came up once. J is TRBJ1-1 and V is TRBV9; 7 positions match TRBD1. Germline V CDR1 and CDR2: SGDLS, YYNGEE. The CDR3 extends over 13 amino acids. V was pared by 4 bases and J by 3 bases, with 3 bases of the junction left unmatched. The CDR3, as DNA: TGTGCCAGCAGCTCAACAGGGGACACTGAAGCTTTCTTT. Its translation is CASSSTGDTEAFF.

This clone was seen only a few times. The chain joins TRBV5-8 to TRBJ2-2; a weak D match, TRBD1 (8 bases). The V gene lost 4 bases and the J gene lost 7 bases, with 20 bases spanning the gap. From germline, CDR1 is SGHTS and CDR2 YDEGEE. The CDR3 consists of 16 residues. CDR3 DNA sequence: TGTGCCAGCAGCCCCTGGACAGGGAGGGCCGGCGGGGAGCTGTTTTTT. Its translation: CASSPWTGRAGGELFF.

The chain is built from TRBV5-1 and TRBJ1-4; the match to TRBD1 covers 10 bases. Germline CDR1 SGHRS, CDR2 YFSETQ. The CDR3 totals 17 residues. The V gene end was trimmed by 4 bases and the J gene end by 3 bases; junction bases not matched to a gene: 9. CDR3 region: CASSPVTGGIANEKLFF. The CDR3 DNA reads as TGCGCCAGCAGCCCGGTGACAGGGGGCATTGCTAATGAAAAACTGTTTTTT.

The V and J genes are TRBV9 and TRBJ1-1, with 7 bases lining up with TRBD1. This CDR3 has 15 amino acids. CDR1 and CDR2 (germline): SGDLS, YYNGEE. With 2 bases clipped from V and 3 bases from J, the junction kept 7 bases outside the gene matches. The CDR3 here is CASSVRRDRHTEAFF. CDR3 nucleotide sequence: TGTGCCAGCAGCGTCCGTAGGGACAGACACACTGAAGCTTTCTTT.

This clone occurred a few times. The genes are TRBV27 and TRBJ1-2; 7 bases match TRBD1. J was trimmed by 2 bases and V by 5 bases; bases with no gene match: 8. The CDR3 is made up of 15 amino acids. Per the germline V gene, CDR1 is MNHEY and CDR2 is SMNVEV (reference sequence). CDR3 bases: TGTGCCAGCAGTCGCAGGGGGTTTGGGAACTATGGCTACACCTTC. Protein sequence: CASSRRGFGNYGYTF.

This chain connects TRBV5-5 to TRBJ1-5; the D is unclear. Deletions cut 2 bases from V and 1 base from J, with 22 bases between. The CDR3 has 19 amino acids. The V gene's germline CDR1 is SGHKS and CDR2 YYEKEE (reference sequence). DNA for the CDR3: TGTGCCAGCAGCTTCCAAATAACCACACGTTCCGGGAGCAATCAGCCCCAGCATTTT. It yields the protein CASSFQITTRSGSNQPQHF.

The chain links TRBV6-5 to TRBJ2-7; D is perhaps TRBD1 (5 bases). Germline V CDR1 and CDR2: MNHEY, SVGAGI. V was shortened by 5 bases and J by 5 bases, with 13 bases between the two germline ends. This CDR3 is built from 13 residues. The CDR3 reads CASSNGPGNEQYF. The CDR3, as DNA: TGTGCCAGCAGTAACGGACCAGGGAACGAGCAGTACTTC.

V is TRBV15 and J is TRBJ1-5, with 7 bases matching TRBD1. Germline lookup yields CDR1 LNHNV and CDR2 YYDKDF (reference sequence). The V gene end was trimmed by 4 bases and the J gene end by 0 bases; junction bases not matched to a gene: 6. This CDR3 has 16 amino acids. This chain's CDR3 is CATSTKTGVSNQPQHF. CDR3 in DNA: TGTGCCACCAGCACCAAAACAGGGGTTAGCAATCAGCCCCAGCATTTT.

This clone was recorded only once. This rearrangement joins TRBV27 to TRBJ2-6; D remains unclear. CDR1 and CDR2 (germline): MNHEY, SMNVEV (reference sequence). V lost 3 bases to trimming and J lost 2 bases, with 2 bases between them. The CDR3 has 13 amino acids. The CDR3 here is CASSFAGANVLTF. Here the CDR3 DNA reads TGTGCCAGCAGTTTCGCTGGGGCCAACGTCCTGACTTTC. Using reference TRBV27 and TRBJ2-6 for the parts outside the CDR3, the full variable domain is EAQVTQNPRYLITVTGKKLTVTCSQNMNHEYMSWYRQDPGLGLRQIYYSMNVEVTDKGDVPEGYKVSRKEKRNFPLILESPSPNQTSLYFCASSFAGANVLTFGAGSRLTVL.

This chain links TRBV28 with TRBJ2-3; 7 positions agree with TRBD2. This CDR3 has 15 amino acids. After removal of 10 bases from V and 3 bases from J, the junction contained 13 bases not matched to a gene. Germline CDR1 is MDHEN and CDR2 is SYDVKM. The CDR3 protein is CATSPWSGATDTQYF. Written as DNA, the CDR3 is TGTGCCACCTCGCCATGGAGCGGGGCAACAGATACGCAGTATTTT.

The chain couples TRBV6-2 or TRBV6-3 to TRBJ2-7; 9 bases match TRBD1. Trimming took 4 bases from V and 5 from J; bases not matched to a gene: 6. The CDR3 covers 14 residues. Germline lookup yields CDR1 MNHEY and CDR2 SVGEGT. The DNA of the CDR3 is TGTGCCAGCAGTTGGCCGGGACAGGGAAACGAGCAGTACTTC. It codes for CASSWPGQGNEQYF.